This is a list of T cell receptor beta chains from one sample in a study of T cells in Graves' hyperthyroidism and ophthalmopathy. TCRdb re-derived calls from the multiplex PCR reads in MiXCR, one entry per CDR3 protein. The profile shows around 190,000 distinct CDR3 sequences, about a sixth of them singletons. The specimen was blood. The receptors were gathered from a woman aged 45-65 years with Graves' hyperthyroidism. Each CDR3 is given with its conserved first and last residue. The order of the fields is J gene, clone size, D gene, V gene, CDR3 DNA, CDR3 protein. The D gene is left open where the match is weak. Only part of the rows carry a size: once, few, many, or a class if the clone is expanded.

>TRBJ1-2|many|TRBD1|TRBV20-1
TGCAGTGCCTCCGGTGGTTCTGGACAGGGGAACTATGGCTACACCTTC
CSASGGSGQGNYGYTF
>TRBJ2-1|many|NA|TRBV5-1
TGCGCCAGCAGCCCAAACTTGGGGGGCTACTACAATGAGCAGTTCTTC
CASSPNLGGYYNEQFF
>TRBJ1-3|many|NA|TRBV5-1
TGCGCCAGCAGCCCATACGCCGGGACAAACTCTGGAAACACCATATATTTT
CASSPYAGTNSGNTIYF
>TRBJ2-3|many|NA|TRBV3-1
TGTGCCAGCAGCCAAGACCCTAGCACAGATACGCAGTATTTT
CASSQDPSTDTQYF
>TRBJ1-1|many|NA|TRBV12-3/TRBV12-4
TGTGCCAGCAGTTTCGGGGGATTTAGGACGAACACTGAAGCTTTCTTT
CASSFGGFRTNTEAFF
>TRBJ1-5|many|NA|TRBV6-1
TGTGCCAGCAGTCTCTTTGGTGGGCAGCCCCAGCATTTT
CASSLFGGQPQHF
>TRBJ1-2|few|NA|TRBV20-1
TGCAGTGCTCCCGAGGTAGGGGACCTCGCTAACTATGGCTACACCTTC
CSAPEVGDLANYGYTF
>TRBJ1-6|many|NA|TRBV9
TGTGCCAGCAGCCCTGTGGACGGAATCTCCTATAATTCACCCCTCCACTTT
CASSPVDGISYNSPLHF
>TRBJ1-1|few|NA|TRBV14
TGTGCCAGCAGTTTGCAGACAGGGAACACTGAAGCTTTCTTT
CASSLQTGNTEAFF
>TRBJ2-7|once|TRBD2|TRBV7-8
TGTGCCAGCAGCCTGGCTAGCGGAACCTACGAGCAGTACTTC
CASSLASGTYEQYF
>TRBJ2-5|NA|NA|TRBV6-5
TGTGCCAGCAGTTACCTGGGTAGGAAGACCCAGTACTTC
CASSYLGRKTQYF
>TRBJ2-5|NA|NA|TRBV12-3/TRBV12-4
TGTGCCAGCAGTTCCGGCGTAGCAGACCTCCAAGAGACCCAGTACTTC
CASSSGVADLQETQYF
>TRBJ2-5|many|TRBD1|TRBV7-9
TGTGCCAGCAGCTTACCAGGGACAGGGTGGCAAGAGACCCAGTACTTC
CASSLPGTGWQETQYF
>TRBJ1-3|many|NA|TRBV2
TGTGCCAGCAGTGAACCTACCCACAGCTACTCTGGAAACACCATATATTTT
CASSEPTHSYSGNTIYF
>TRBJ2-7|NA|NA|TRBV19
TGTGCCAGTAGTATAGGAGGGGTAGACTACGAGCAGTACTTC
CASSIGGVDYEQYF
>TRBJ1-1|many|TRBD1|TRBV18
TGTGCCAGCTCACCGGAGACAGGGGGCGATCTGAGGGCTTTCTTT
CASSPETGGDLRAFF
>TRBJ2-7|NA|TRBD2|TRBV18
TGTGCCAGCTCATTCCAGGCACTAGCGGGGGGCTACGAGCAGTACTTC
CASSFQALAGGYEQYF
>TRBJ2-4|NA|TRBD1|TRBV7-9
TGTGCCAGCAGCGCATACCGGGACAGGGTAGGGGCCAAAAACATTCAGTACTTC
CASSAYRDRVGAKNIQYF
>TRBJ1-2|many|TRBD1|TRBV5-6
TGTGCCAGCAGCCCTTGGGGGACAGGAGGATATGGCTACACCTTC
CASSPWGTGGYGYTF
>TRBJ1-1|many|TRBD1|TRBV28
TGTGCCAGCAGTCCACAGGGGGCACTGAACACTGAAGCTTTCTTT
CASSPQGALNTEAFF
>TRBJ2-7|many|NA|TRBV10-1
TGCGCCAGCAGTGAGGGGCTCCCACAAGGCGAGCAGTACTTC
CASSEGLPQGEQYF
>TRBJ1-5|many|NA|TRBV28
TGTGCCAGCAGTTTTGGGGGACGGCCCCAGCATTTT
CASSFGGRPQHF
>TRBJ2-1|many|NA|TRBV12-3/TRBV12-4
TGTGCCAGCAGTCTTTGGGCCCTTAATTCTAATGAGCAGTTCTTC
CASSLWALNSNEQFF
>TRBJ1-1|many|NA|TRBV7-3
TGTGCCAGCAGCTTACAGGGAGGGGTGTACACTGAAGCTTTCTTT
CASSLQGGVYTEAFF
>TRBJ1-5|many|NA|TRBV7-9
TGTGCCAGCAGCTTAGGAGGGTATAGCAATCAGCCCCAGCATTTT
CASSLGGYSNQPQHF
>TRBJ1-3|few|TRBD1|TRBV12-3/TRBV12-4
TGTGCCAGCAGGGGACAGGGCGCCTTCTCTGGAAACACCATATATTTT
CASRGQGAFSGNTIYF
>TRBJ1-6|many|NA|TRBV6-1
TGTGCCAGCAGTGAAATGGGAAATGCACCCCTCCACTTT
CASSEMGNAPLHF
>TRBJ2-5|NA|TRBD2|TRBV7-2
TGTGCCAGCAGCCCGGGACTAGCGGCTCAAGAGACCCAGTACTTC
CASSPGLAAQETQYF
>TRBJ2-5|NA|NA|TRBV4-1
TGCGCCAGCAGCCAAGATACATACGGAGAGACCCAGTACTTC
CASSQDTYGETQYF
>TRBJ2-5|many|TRBD2|TRBV7-9
TGTGCCAGCAGCTTAATCAGCGGGGAACCACAAGAGACCCAGTACTTC
CASSLISGEPQETQYF
>TRBJ1-1|many|NA|TRBV6-1
TGTGCCAGCAGTGAAACGACAGTTGAAGCTTTCTTT
CASSETTVEAFF
>TRBJ2-3|NA|TRBD1|TRBV11-2
TGTGCCAGCAGCTTAGGGACAGGGGAGACAGATACGCAGTATTTT
CASSLGTGETDTQYF
>TRBJ1-3|many|TRBD1|TRBV6-5
TGTGCCAGCAGTTACACAGGGGGATCTGGAAACACCATATATTTT
CASSYTGGSGNTIYF
>TRBJ1-4|NA|NA|TRBV28
TGTGCCAGCAGTTTACTTCTCTCTGACGTCGCAACTAATGAAAAACTGTTTTTT
CASSLLLSDVATNEKLFF
>TRBJ2-4|many|TRBD2|TRBV7-9
TGTGCCAGCAGCCCGGGACTAGCGGGGGGCATAGCCAAAAACATTCAGTACTTC
CASSPGLAGGIAKNIQYF
>TRBJ1-6|NA|NA|TRBV9
TGTGCCAGCAGCGTAGAAGGGCGCAGCTCCTATAATTCACCCCTCCACTTT
CASSVEGRSSYNSPLHF
>TRBJ1-6|many|NA|TRBV7-9
TGTGCCAGCAGCCCACACCCGGGCTCACCCCTCCACTTT
CASSPHPGSPLHF
>TRBJ1-4|many|TRBD1|TRBV6-1
TGTGCCAGCAGCTCCCCCGGGACAGGGGGCACTAATCGGAAACTGTTTTTT
CASSSPGTGGTNRKLFF
>TRBJ1-2|many|NA|TRBV20-1
TGCAGTGCTAGAGTAGAAGCTAACTATGGCTACACCTTC
CSARVEANYGYTF
>TRBJ1-3|few|NA|TRBV5-1
TGCGCCAGCAGCTTCTCGGCCACCTCCTCTGGAAACACCATATATTTT
CASSFSATSSGNTIYF
>TRBJ1-6|few|NA|TRBV19
TGTGCCAGTAGTACCCAGGGGACTTCACCCCTCCACTTT
CASSTQGTSPLHF
>TRBJ1-1|NA|NA|TRBV7-2
TGTGCCAGCAGCTCCCGGACAGCTGAAGCTTTCTTT
CASSSRTAEAFF
>TRBJ2-3|few|NA|TRBV7-2
TGTGCCAGCAGCTCCCAGAACACAGATACGCAGTATTTT
CASSSQNTDTQYF
>TRBJ2-3|many|NA|TRBV3-1
TGTGCCAGCAGCCAACTGTTAGAGGGCACGCAGTATTTT
CASSQLLEGTQYF
>TRBJ2-3|many|TRBD2|TRBV5-1
TGCGCCAGCACCTGGGGAGCTAGCGGGGCATCAGATACGCAGTATTTT
CASTWGASGASDTQYF
>TRBJ1-2|many|NA|TRBV5-1
TGCGCCAGTCGATGGGACTCTATCTATGGCTACACCTTC
CASRWDSIYGYTF
>TRBJ1-1|many|TRBD1|TRBV7-8
TGTGCCAGCAGCTTAGGACAGGGGTTATCAAACACTGAAGCTTTCTTT
CASSLGQGLSNTEAFF
>TRBJ1-1|many|TRBD1|TRBV5-5
TGTGCCAGCAGCTTTGGGCCAGGGACAGGGTTCGCTGAAGCTTTCTTT
CASSFGPGTGFAEAFF
>TRBJ1-2|many|NA|TRBV7-8
TGTGCCAGCAGCTTCCGGGAGGACTACACCTTC
CASSFREDYTF
>TRBJ2-1|few|NA|TRBV6-9
TGTGCCAGCAGTTACGATCGACAGGCCTTTGCCTACAATGAGCAGTTCTTC
CASSYDRQAFAYNEQFF